The T cell receptor (beta chain) described here comes from a study of graft-versus-host responses after intestinal transplantation. This CDR3 region has 16 residues. Germline CDR1 reads MGHRA; CDR2 reads YSYEKL. Trimming took off 4 bases at V and 0 bases at J, with 16 bases between the two ends. Findings and limits, study-wide: Early declines in HvG clones that occurred post-transplant were associated with peak circulating GvH clone levels.

Generated by immunoSEQ multiplex PCR, the TCRdb table keeps only in-frame clones and is missing some. The profile shows about 14,000 clones, approximately 96% of them singletons. A note on this clone: Its antigen is undetermined.

This sequence originates from a human patient who received an intestinal transplant, so some T cells may come from the graft donor. This sequence joins TRBV4-1 and TRBJ2-7; D tentatively fits TRBD1 or TRBD2 (6 bases each). The material sequenced was PBMCs, taken 9 days after transplant. The CDR3 DNA sequence: TGCGCCAGCAGCCTCCGAGGAGGGGGAGGCTCCTACGAGCAGTACTTC. The encoded protein is CASSLRGGGGSYEQYF.